This T cell receptor (beta chain) was captured in a study of tumor-infiltrating lymphocytes in localized non-small cell lung cancer. Overall study: The cohort mixed smokers and never-smokers, several histologies, and some post-neoadjuvant-chemotherapy samples. Points from the study as a whole: Tumor T-cell fraction from TCR sequencing was not associated with recurrence-free survival (p = 0.61).

Looked up from germline, CDR1 is MNHEY and CDR2 is SMNVEV (reference sequence). This CDR3 is 13 amino acids long. V lost 3 bases, J lost 6 bases, and 9 bases lay in between. Some clones are missing from TCRdb's copy, which holds only in-frame ones; the method was immunoSEQ multiplex PCR. Of under 20,000 clones listed, around 76% are singletons. Worth noting for this clone: Its antigen is still unknown.

The chain is built from TRBV27 and TRBJ2-1; D is undetermined. The sample taken for sequencing was lung tumor tissue. The clonotype comes from a human donor with non-small cell lung cancer. The CDR3 protein is CASSFALLNEQFF. CDR3 bases: TGTGCCAGCAGTTTTGCACTGCTCAATGAGCAGTTCTTC.